Sequencing of this T cell receptor (beta chain) was carried out in a study of blood T cell repertoires in COVID-19. Study in general: The origin of the acute and convalescent COVID-19 samples was the United States, Italy and Spain. Sources were T cells, B-cell-depleted T cells, or PBMCs; the material itself was cDNA or gDNA.

Trimming cost V 0 bases and J 4 bases, with 6 bases left between them. Germline V gene data show CDR1 as SGHTA and CDR2 as FQGNSA. This CDR3 is 13 amino acids long. TCRdb keeps only in-frame clones here, not all; method: immunoSEQ multiplex PCR. The profile covers some 220,000 clones, with about 80% appearing a single time and roughly 2.4% taken by the ten largest. The sequencing input was peripheral blood. The TCR comes from a woman aged 55-70 years with acute or convalescent COVID-19. The chain couples TRBV7-2 to TRBJ1-2; the D is unclear. DNA of the CDR3: TGTGCCAGCAGCTTAGCAGGGAGCTATGGCTACACCTTC. Translation gives CASSLAGSYGYTF.